This T cell receptor (beta chain) is drawn from a study of T cells in Graves' hyperthyroidism and ophthalmopathy. Overall study context: At initial diagnosis, before any treatment had begun, peripheral blood was obtained.

Germline values: CDR1 DFQATT, CDR2 SNEGSKA (reference sequence). This CDR3 comprises 14 residues. The ends were cut back, 3 bases at V and 4 bases at J, with 13 bases in the middle. This clonotype was observed a handful of times. Researchers amplified the TCR beta CDR3 regions from RNA transcripts. Initially, a first-round RT-PCR of the TCR CDR3 employed the HTBI primer set. Using its own MiXCR run on the multiplex PCR reads, TCRdb lists one record per CDR3 protein. Among some 250,000 distinct CDR3 sequences listed, about 14% were seen once. The clonotype comes from a woman aged 35 to 49 with Graves' hyperthyroidism that later progressed to Graves' ophthalmopathy. Sequenced input: blood. V and J are TRBV20-1 and TRBJ1-5, with D uncertain. The CDR3 sequence is CSASSGGKNQPQHF. Written as DNA, the CDR3 is TGCAGTGCTAGTTCCGGAGGGAAAAATCAGCCCCAGCATTTT.